The 30 T cell receptor beta chains in this list originate from one sample, sequenced in a study of blood T cell repertoires in COVID-19 (dated by TCRdb to 2019 to 2021). The library was prepared using the immunoSEQ multiplex PCR assay. TCRdb carries this immuneACCESS record with in-frame sequences only. Its versions omit some clonotypes, under half of them owing to an unresolved V gene in the studies checked, with the rest unexplained. This sample is represented by over 150,000 clones; roughly 90% of them were singletons. The top ten constitute approximately 0.5% of the sample. The source material was peripheral blood. These receptors were collected from a man over 45 with acute or convalescent COVID-19.

The chain recombines TRBV7-2 with TRBJ1-2; 7 bases agree with TRBD1. This CDR3 comprises 14 residues. CDR1 is SGHTA, CDR2 FQGNSA, per germline. After removal of 4 bases from V and 4 bases from J, the junction contained 6 bases not matched to a gene. The CDR3 DNA reads TGTGCCAGCAGCTATCCCGGGACAGTCTATGGCTACACCTTC. Amino acid sequence: CASSYPGTVYGYTF.

CDR3 coding DNA: TGTGCCAGCAGCCTAACCGTGGACGGGACTTCCAATCAGCCCCAGCATTTT. The encoded protein is CASSLTVDGTSNQPQHF. The chain is built from TRBV3-1 (or the pseudogene TRBV3-2) and TRBJ1-5, with D possibly TRBD1 on 5 matching bases. The germline V and J ends were trimmed by 4 bases and 3 bases, with 19 bases remaining between them. Germline values: CDR1 LGHDT, CDR2 YNNKEL (reference sequence). This CDR3 spans 17 amino acids.

CDR3 DNA sequence: TGTGCCAGCAGTGTTACAGGGGGTGGTTACGAGCAGTACTTC. It yields the protein CASSVTGGGYEQYF. J is TRBJ2-7 and V is TRBV2; 8 bases align to TRBD1. CDR1 is SNHLY, CDR2 FYNNEI, per germline. The CDR3 contains 14 residues. V gave up 4 bases and J gave up 4 bases; unmatched junction bases: 6.

The V and J genes are TRBV18 and TRBJ2-1; 11 bases match TRBD2. This CDR3 is built from 15 residues. J was trimmed by 7 bases and V by 4 bases; bases with no gene match: 6. Germline CDR1 KGHSH, CDR2 LQKENI. CDR3 in amino acids: CASSLLAGGGNEQFF. In DNA, the CDR3 is TGTGCCAGCTCACTGCTAGCGGGGGGAGGTAATGAGCAGTTCTTC.

This clone was seen a single time. V is TRBV7-2 and J is TRBJ2-1, with a possible D match to TRBD2 (6 bases). This CDR3 has 14 residues. V was shortened by 4 bases and J by 11 bases, with 18 bases between the two germline ends. Germline V gene data show CDR1 as SGHTA and CDR2 as FQGNSA. CDR3 DNA sequence: TGTGCCAGCAGCTCCAGTGGGCCTCTAGCGAAGCAGTTCTTC. Translation gives CASSSSGPLAKQFF.

This rearrangement joins TRBV30 to TRBJ2-1; unclear D gene. The CDR3 runs 11 residues. CDR1 is GTSNPN, CDR2 SVGIG, per germline (reference sequence). The germline V and J ends were trimmed by 0 bases and 8 bases, with 5 bases remaining between them. CDR3 nucleotides: TGTGCCTGGAGTGTAAGCTATGAGCAGTTCTTC. Translating gives CAWSVSYEQFF.

The rearrangement uses TRBV30 and TRBJ2-7; the match to TRBD2 covers 7 bases. With V trimmed by 0 bases and J by 2 bases, 4 bases remained unmatched. CDR1 is GTSNPN, CDR2 SVGIG, per germline (reference sequence). There are 14 residues in the CDR3. Written as DNA, the CDR3 is TGTGCCTGGAGTGTGTTAGCGGGCCCCTACGAGCAGTACTTC. Its translation: CAWSVLAGPYEQYF.

This clone came up once. The chain has TRBV19 and TRBJ1-6; TRBD1 matches at 8 bases. The V and J ends lost 5 bases and 9 bases, in that order; junction bases with no gene match: 9. This CDR3 has 15 amino acids. Germline CDR1 and CDR2: LNHDA and SQIVND (reference sequence). Here the CDR3 DNA reads TGTGCCAGTAGTCCCGGACAGGGAGGACTTTCACCCCTCCACTTT. As protein: CASSPGQGGLSPLHF. Drawing the rest from reference TRBV19 and TRBJ1-6, the complete variable domain is DGGITQSPKYLFRKEGQNVTLSCEQNLNHDAMYWYRQDPGQGLRLIYYSQIVNDFQKGDIAEGYSVSREKKESFPLTVTSAQKNPTAFYLCASSPGQGGLSPLHFGNGTRLTVT.

The chain recombines TRBV9 with TRBJ2-2; D may be TRBD2 (5 bases). This CDR3 has 17 residues. Germline values: CDR1 SGDLS, CDR2 YYNGEE. Trimming removed 4 bases from V and 2 bases from J, with 18 bases in between. CDR3 sequence: CASSPRPITGNTGELFF. Written as DNA, the CDR3 is TGTGCCAGCAGCCCCCGGCCGATAACGGGAAACACCGGGGAGCTGTTTTTT. Looking up the rest from reference TRBV9 and TRBJ2-2 gives the full variable domain: DSGVTQTPKHLITATGQRVTLRCSPRSGDLSVYWYQQSLDQGLQFLIQYYNGEERAKGNILERFSAQQFPDLHSELNLSSLELGDSALYFCASSPRPITGNTGELFFGEGSRLTVL.

The rearrangement joins TRBV3-1 (or the pseudogene TRBV3-2) to TRBJ1-1; D possibly corresponds to TRBD1 (5 bases). Trimming pared 1 base from V and 5 bases from J, leaving 11 bases between. Germline V gives CDR1 LGHDT, CDR2 YNNKEL (reference sequence). The CDR3 loop spans 14 amino acids. CDR3 DNA: TGTGCCAGCAGCCAAGTGGGGGGAAATACTGAAGCTTTCTTT. Its translation: CASSQVGGNTEAFF.

The V call is TRBV5-4, the J call TRBJ2-5, with 8 bases fitting TRBD2. Germline loops: CDR1 SGHNT, CDR2 YYREEE (reference sequence). V was clipped by 7 bases and J by 4 bases; unmatched bases: 12. There are 15 residues in the CDR3. The CDR3 loop is CASRPRAGGAETQYF. As DNA, the CDR3 is TGTGCCAGCCGCCCCCGGGCGGGGGGCGCAGAGACCCAGTACTTC.

The CDR3 here is CATSALYGTTNTGELFF. The DNA of the CDR3 is TGTGCCACCAGTGCTCTATACGGGACAACTAACACCGGGGAGCTGTTTTTT. The gene calls are TRBV24-1 and TRBJ2-2; possibly TRBD1 for D (6 bases). Per the germline V gene, CDR1 is KGHDR and CDR2 is SFDVKD. The CDR3 contains 17 residues. V lost 5 bases to trimming and J lost 2 bases, with 17 bases between them.

The rearrangement links TRBV6-5 to TRBJ1-5, with a weak D call TRBD1 (5 bases). This CDR3 is built from 14 residues. The V and J ends lost 8 bases and 3 bases respectively, with 14 bases between them. Germline CDR1 reads MNHEY; CDR2 reads SVGAGI. CDR3 DNA: TGTGCCAGCCAGATCCGGACACCCAATCAGCCCCAGCATTTT. This translates into CASQIRTPNQPQHF.

V usage is TRBV6-2 or TRBV6-3 and J usage is TRBJ1-5; 10 positions agree with TRBD1. The CDR3 consists of 15 residues. V lost 7 bases to trimming and J lost 6 bases; unmatched junction nucleotides: 9. The germline V gene has CDR1 MNHEY and CDR2 SVGEGT. CDR3 DNA: TGTGCCAGCACCCCCAGACAGGGGGCCTTTCAGCCCCAGCATTTT. Translating it yields CASTPRQGAFQPQHF.

This clone was seen once. The chain links TRBV30 to TRBJ2-7, with 12 nucleotides matching TRBD2. CDR3 length: 14 amino acids. Germline V CDR1 and CDR2: GTSNPN, SVGIG (reference sequence). V shed 4 bases and J 7 bases; nucleotides not matched to a gene: 8. This chain's CDR3 is CAWTRLAGAGEQYF. As DNA, the CDR3 is TGTGCCTGGACTCGACTAGCGGGAGCCGGGGAGCAGTACTTC.

V usage is TRBV29-1 and J usage is TRBJ2-2; tentative D call: TRBD1 (5 bases). CDR1 SQVTM and CDR2 ANQGSEA come from the germline V gene. Trimming cost V 4 bases and J 1 base, with 13 bases left between them. This CDR3 comprises 15 residues. The CDR3 DNA reads TGCAGCGTTGTTCGTCGGCAGGGGAACACCGGGGAGCTGTTTTTT. Its translation: CSVVRRQGNTGELFF.

The J gene is TRBJ1-6, the V gene TRBV3-1 (or the pseudogene TRBV3-2); 8 positions match TRBD1. This CDR3 has 15 amino acids. The ends lost 4 bases at V and 10 bases at J; junction bases unmatched: 9. Germline CDR1 and CDR2: LGHDT and YNNKEL (reference sequence). The CDR3 is CASSLRGLGSSPLHF. CDR3 sequence (DNA): TGTGCCAGCAGCCTCAGGGGGCTCGGAAGCTCACCCCTCCACTTT.

V usage is TRBV19 and J usage is TRBJ1-6, with TRBD1 matching 7 bases. J was trimmed by 7 bases and V by 5 bases; bases with no gene match: 14. Germline V CDR1 and CDR2: LNHDA, SQIVND (reference sequence). The CDR3 sequence is 17 residues long. The CDR3 loop is CASSPRTTPGQNSPLHF. CDR3 nucleotides: TGTGCCAGTAGTCCGAGGACGACACCGGGACAGAATTCACCCCTCCACTTT. Drawing the rest from reference TRBV19 and TRBJ1-6, the complete variable domain is DGGITQSPKYLFRKEGQNVTLSCEQNLNHDAMYWYRQDPGQGLRLIYYSQIVNDFQKGDIAEGYSVSREKKESFPLTVTSAQKNPTAFYLCASSPRTTPGQNSPLHFGNGTRLTVT.

The rearrangement joins TRBV7-9 to TRBJ1-6; TRBD1 is a possible D gene (5 bases). The V end was cut by 2 bases, the J end by 8 bases, with 22 bases between. The CDR3 loop spans 18 amino acids. Looked up from germline, CDR1 is SEHNR and CDR2 is FQNEAQ (reference sequence). The CDR3 sequence: CASSLPSQGGREDSPLHF. In nucleotides, the CDR3 is TGTGCCAGCAGCTTACCCTCCCAGGGTGGCAGGGAGGATTCACCCCTCCACTTT.

The chain employs TRBV20-1 and TRBJ1-6; TRBD1 might be the D (5 bases). CDR1 DFQATT and CDR2 SNEGSKA come from the germline V gene (reference sequence). The CDR3 length is 16 residues. Trimming left V 3 bases short and J 0 bases short, with 12 bases between. The CDR3 sequence is CSASRSDSSYNSPLHF. The CDR3 DNA follows: TGCAGTGCTAGTAGAAGTGACAGCTCCTATAATTCACCCCTCCACTTT.

This sequence joins TRBV18 and TRBJ2-7, with 10 bases that match TRBD1. From germline, CDR1 is KGHSH and CDR2 LQKENI. The CDR3 runs to 14 residues. V lost 5 bases and J lost 7; bases outside the gene matches: 8. CDR3 sequence reads: CASSEGTGDGEQYF. As DNA, the CDR3 is TGTGCCAGCTCAGAGGGGACAGGGGATGGGGAGCAGTACTTC.

Here the CDR3 reads CASSGEMREETQYF. In nucleotides, the CDR3 is TGTGCCAGCAGCGGGGAAATGAGGGAGGAGACCCAGTACTTC. This sequence joins TRBV9 and TRBJ2-5, with D possibly TRBD2 on 5 matching bases. The CDR3 loop spans 14 amino acids. The V and J ends lost 3 bases and 5 bases respectively, with 14 bases between them. CDR1 is SGDLS and CDR2 is YYNGEE in the germline V gene.

The J gene is TRBJ2-7, the V gene TRBV2; the D gene is possibly TRBD1 (6 bases). The CDR3 runs 15 residues. Germline V gene lookup returns CDR1 SNHLY and CDR2 FYNNEI. The V end was cut by 4 bases, the J end by 4 bases, with 17 bases between. As DNA, the CDR3 is TGTGCCAGCAGTGCTCCTTATGGGACATCGTACGAGCAGTACGTC. Encoded protein: CASSAPYGTSYEQYV.

V is TRBV7-6 and J is TRBJ1-3, with D maybe TRBD1 (6 bases). This CDR3 comprises 15 residues. Germline V lookup: CDR1 SGHVS, CDR2 FNYEAQ. V was clipped by 1 base and J by 7 bases, with 14 bases between them. As DNA, the CDR3 is TGTGCCAGCAGCTTAGAAAACAGGGCCGGGAACACCATATATTTT. Encoded protein: CASSLENRAGNTIYF.

The CDR3 DNA reads as TGTGCCAGCAGCTTCCGGACAGGGAGGATCGAGACCCAGTACTTC. This encodes CASSFRTGRIETQYF. The chain links TRBV7-2 to TRBJ2-5; 8 positions agree with TRBD1. V was pared by 3 bases and J by 5 bases, with 8 bases of the junction left unmatched. The CDR3 spans 15 residues. Germline V gene data show CDR1 as SGHTA and CDR2 as FQGNSA.

This clone has a single count. This chain joins TRBV20-1 and TRBJ1-1; 9 nucleotides match TRBD1. The CDR3 runs 14 residues. Germline CDR1 DFQATT, CDR2 SNEGSKA (reference sequence). V shed 3 bases, J shed 3 bases, and the junction held 5 bases outside the gene matches. The CDR3 sequence is CSASKGQGHTEAFF. The CDR3 DNA is TGCAGTGCTAGTAAGGGACAGGGCCACACTGAAGCTTTCTTT.

The chain joins TRBV2 to TRBJ1-5; D is unresolved. The V end lost 3 bases, the J end lost 4 bases, and 10 bases lay between the germline ends. This CDR3 region has 14 residues. Germline assignment: CDR1 SNHLY and CDR2 FYNNEI. The chain's CDR3 is CASSENSQNQPQHF. The CDR3 DNA reads as TGTGCCAGCAGTGAGAACAGTCAGAATCAGCCCCAGCATTTT.

This clone is a singleton in its sample. V and J are TRBV3-1 (or the pseudogene TRBV3-2) and TRBJ1-2, with D maybe TRBD1 (5 bases). This CDR3 has 13 amino acids. Germline lookup yields CDR1 LGHDT and CDR2 YNNKEL (reference sequence). V lost 3 bases and J lost 4, with 9 bases in between. The CDR3 protein is CASSQGEGYGYTF. Written as DNA, the CDR3 is TGTGCCAGCAGCCAGGGGGAGGGCTATGGCTACACCTTC.

The rearrangement joins TRBV4-1 to TRBJ2-7, with TRBD1 matching 7 bases. With 3 bases clipped from V and 0 bases from J, the junction kept 5 bases outside the gene matches. Germline V gives CDR1 MGHRA, CDR2 YSYEKL. This CDR3 spans 15 amino acids. This chain's CDR3 is CASSHPGQSSYEQYF. Here the CDR3 DNA reads TGCGCCAGCAGCCACCCGGGACAGAGCTCCTACGAGCAGTACTTC.

The DNA for the CDR3 is TGTGCCAGCTCACCACAAGGCAGGGGTACCTACGAGCAGTACTTC. This gives the protein CASSPQGRGTYEQYF. This chain connects TRBV18 to TRBJ2-7; D may be TRBD1 (6 bases). The length of the CDR3 is 15 residues. Trimming took 1 base from V and 2 from J, leaving 12 bases between them. The V gene's germline CDR1 is KGHSH and CDR2 LQKENI.